What follows are 6 T cell receptor beta chains derived from one specimen sequenced in a study of T cell repertoires and Cas9 in healthy adults. Here immunoSEQ multiplex PCR was the method, and the copy in TCRdb shows in-frame clones only, minus some. The data show approximately 23,000 clones, less than 95% seen once. Sequencing was performed on CD4+ effector T cells (CD127+, CD25-, CD137-, CD154-) from PBMCs; culture status not recorded. The receptors shown here come from a human donor in good health.

The rearrangement joins TRBV4-1 to TRBJ2-2; 8 bases fit TRBD1. CDR3 length: 15 amino acids. Trimming took 4 bases from V and 3 from J; bases not matched to a gene: 4. The germline V gene encodes CDR1 MGHRA and CDR2 YSYEKL. The CDR3 reads CASSPGGADTGELFF. DNA for the CDR3: TGCGCCAGCAGCCCAGGGGGCGCAGACACCGGGGAGCTGTTTTTT.

This rearrangement joins TRBV25-1 to TRBJ2-7, with 10 nucleotides matching TRBD1. The CDR3 loop spans 11 amino acids. In germline, CDR1 is MGHDK, CDR2 SYGVNS. The CDR3 nucleotides read TGTGTTACGGGACAGGGGAACGAGCAGTACTTC. It translates to CVTGQGNEQYF.

This clone was detected only a few times. CDR3 coding DNA: TGTGCTAGTGGTTTGGGGGACAGGGGGCAGGAGGGCTACACCTTC. Translation: CASGLGDRGQEGYTF. The V and J genes are TRBV12-5 and TRBJ1-2, with TRBD1 identical over 12 bases. The CDR3 consists of 15 residues. CDR1 is LGHNT and CDR2 is FRNRAP in the germline V gene. With 1 base clipped from V and 8 bases from J, the junction kept 5 bases outside the gene matches.

V usage is TRBV5-1 and J usage is TRBJ1-2; 8 nucleotides match TRBD1. The CDR3 covers 15 residues. The V segment lost 4 bases and the J segment 4 bases; nucleotides outside the gene matches: 9. Looked up from germline, CDR1 is SGHRS and CDR2 is YFSETQ. This CDR3 reads CASSRGDRGGYGYTF. Written as DNA, the CDR3 is TGCGCCAGCAGCCGTGGAGACAGGGGCGGCTATGGCTACACCTTC.

This rearrangement joins TRBV4-1 to TRBJ2-2, with TRBD2 identical over 8 bases. The V segment lost 3 bases and the J segment 4 bases; nucleotides outside the gene matches: 10. Germline CDR1 and CDR2: MGHRA and YSYEKL. This CDR3 contains 17 residues. CDR3 sequence reads: CASSHISAGGPTGELFF. The CDR3 DNA reads as TGCGCCAGCAGCCACATCTCCGCGGGGGGCCCCACCGGGGAGCTGTTTTTT.

This clone was observed once. The chain recombines TRBV28 with TRBJ2-1; no definite D call. V lost 4 bases, J lost 4 bases, and 11 bases lay in between. Per the germline V gene, CDR1 is MDHEN and CDR2 is SYDVKM. The CDR3 is 14 residues long. The CDR3 reads CASSSSSGYNEQFF. Here the CDR3 DNA reads TGTGCCAGCAGTTCGTCTTCAGGATACAATGAGCAGTTCTTC.